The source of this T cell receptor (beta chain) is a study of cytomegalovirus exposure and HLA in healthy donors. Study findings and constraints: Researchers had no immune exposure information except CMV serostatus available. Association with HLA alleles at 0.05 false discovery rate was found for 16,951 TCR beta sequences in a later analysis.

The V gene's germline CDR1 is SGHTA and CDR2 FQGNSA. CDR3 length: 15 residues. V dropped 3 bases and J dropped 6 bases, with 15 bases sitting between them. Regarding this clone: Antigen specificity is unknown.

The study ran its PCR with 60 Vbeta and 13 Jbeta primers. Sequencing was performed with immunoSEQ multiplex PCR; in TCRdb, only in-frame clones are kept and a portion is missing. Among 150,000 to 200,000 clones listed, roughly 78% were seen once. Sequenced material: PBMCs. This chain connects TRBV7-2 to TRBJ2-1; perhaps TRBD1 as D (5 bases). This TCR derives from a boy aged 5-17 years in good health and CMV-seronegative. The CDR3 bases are TGTGCCAGCAGCTTGGGGCAGAAAAGGTTCAATGAGCAGTTCTTC. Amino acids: CASSLGQKRFNEQFF.